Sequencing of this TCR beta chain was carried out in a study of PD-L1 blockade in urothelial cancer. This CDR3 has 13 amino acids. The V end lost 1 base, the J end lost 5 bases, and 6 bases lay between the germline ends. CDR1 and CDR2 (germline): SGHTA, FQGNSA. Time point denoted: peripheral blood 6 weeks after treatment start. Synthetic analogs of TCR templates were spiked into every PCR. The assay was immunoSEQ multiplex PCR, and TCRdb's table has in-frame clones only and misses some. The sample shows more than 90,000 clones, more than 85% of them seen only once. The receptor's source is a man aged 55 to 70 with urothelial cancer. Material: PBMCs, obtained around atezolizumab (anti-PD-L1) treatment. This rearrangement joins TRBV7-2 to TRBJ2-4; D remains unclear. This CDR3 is CASSLVRENIQYF. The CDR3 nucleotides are TGTGCCAGCAGCTTAGTGAGAGAAAACATTCAGTACTTC.